This paragraph covers one T cell receptor (beta chain) sequence. Antigen unknown. This sample was taken from a study of CD8+CD57+ T cells in acquired aplastic anemia. Study as a whole: Quantities of DNA derived from sorted CD4+ and CD8+ cells averaged 3.2 ug. As sequenced from healthy donors, CD4+ cells averaged roughly 11 million reads. Overall study findings and caveats: About 30 CD8+ CDR3 sequences occurred in both the patients and the controls. With respect to CD8+ Simpson's diversity, patients and controls did not differ significantly.

Trimming stripped 4 bases from V and 3 bases from J, with 13 bases between. CDR1 is SGHRS, CDR2 YFSETQ, per germline. The CDR3 spans 15 residues. Using genomic DNA as the template, TCR beta VDJ and CDR3 profiling was carried out. In TCRdb, the reads were re-called with MiXCR into one record per CDR3 protein. This repertoire shows 400,000 to 500,000 distinct CDR3 sequences, 55% to 75% found once; its top ten account for under 5%. This rearrangement joins TRBV5-1 to TRBJ2-2, with D maybe TRBD1 (5 bases). Specimen: sorted CD4+, CD8+, or CD8+CD57+ T cells (not recorded which) from PBMCs. The source of this sequence is a human donor in good health, serving as a control. CDR3 DNA: TGCGCCAGCAGCCTTAGACAGAGGTACACCGGGGAGCTGTTTTTT. It encodes CASSLRQRYTGELFF.